This entry features one TCR beta chain sequence. Its target is not known. The data derive from a study of persistence of HIV-infected CD4 T cells. This was the immunoSEQ version 4 assay in survey mode. Method: immunoSEQ multiplex PCR; TCRdb's copy keeps in-frame clones and lacks some. The table records roughly 43,000 clones, roughly 90% of them present only once. Cells were stimulated nonspecifically with anti-CD3/anti-CD28 magnetic beads. CD4+ T cells upregulating both CD40 ligand and CD69 were sorted as responding cells. CD8-depleted PBMCs were stimulated 15 to 20 hours with anti-CD28/CD49d costimulation, CD40-blocking antibody and enfuvirtide. The ends were cut back, 7 bases at V and 1 base at J, with 6 bases in the middle. The length of the CDR3 is 12 residues. Germline loops: CDR1 KGHDR, CDR2 SFDVKD.

The chain links TRBV24-1 to TRBJ1-1; D uncertain. The sequence came from an adult man with HIV who was CMV-seropositive. Sequenced material: CD4+ T cells sorted from PBMCs after approximately 20-hour stimulation, taken from a patient who received antiretroviral therapy. In DNA, the CDR3 is TGTGCCACCAGGGCAGCGAACACTGAAGCTTTCTTT. It encodes CATRAANTEAFF.